This TCR beta chain was retrieved from a study of memory CD8 T cells in hepatitis C reinfection. Study in general: HCV reinfection: RNA-positive following two negative tests at least 60 days apart. Pre-reinfection sampling occurred 55 to 20 weeks ahead of detected reinfection.

Time point noted: pre-reinfection, 55 to 20 weeks before reinfection detection. TCR sequencing was done directly ex vivo on sorted cells, without expansion in vitro. Donors came from people who inject drugs enrolled in HEPCO, Canada. V was cut by 3 bases and J by 0 bases, with 6 bases left in between. The CDR3 is made up of 13 amino acids. Germline loops: CDR1 MNHEY, CDR2 SMNVEV (reference sequence). Produced via immunoSEQ multiplex PCR; TCRdb's table is partial and in-frame only. The table has 45,000 to 65,000 clones, 89% seen once. Material for sequencing was naive CD8+ T cells sorted from blood. The chain uses TRBV27 and TRBJ2-7; D may be TRBD2 (6 bases). This receptor was taken from a man between 18 and 35 years old with hepatitis C virus infection. CDR3 sequence reads: CASSLTSSYEQYF. CDR3 DNA sequence: TGTGCCAGCAGTTTGACTAGCTCCTACGAGCAGTACTTC.